The 8 T cell receptor beta chains below come from one sample, sequenced in a study of cytomegalovirus exposure and HLA in healthy donors. PCR employed 60 Vbeta and 13 Jbeta primers. The data were produced by immunoSEQ multiplex PCR, yet TCRdb's version contains in-frame clones alone and is incomplete. The sample includes roughly 60,000 clones, about 84% of them seen just once. The sample comprised PBMCs. These receptors came from a female donor in good health and CMV-seronegative.

The J gene is TRBJ2-1, the V gene TRBV7-2; D possibly corresponds to TRBD1 (7 bases). This CDR3 comprises 15 residues. Germline V gene sequence: CDR1 SGHTA, CDR2 FQGNSA. V dropped 5 bases and J dropped 2 bases, with 13 bases sitting between them. CDR3 residues: CASSLEGAAYNEQFF. The CDR3 region has the DNA TGTGCCAGCAGCCTGGAGGGGGCGGCCTACAATGAGCAGTTCTTC.

This chain uses TRBV7-2 with TRBJ2-5; weak D call: TRBD1 (7 bases). CDR3 length equals 16 residues. The V end lost 7 bases, the J end lost 6 bases, and 24 bases lay between the germline ends. Germline-derived CDR1 and CDR2 are SGHTA and FQGNSA. Written as DNA, the CDR3 is TGTGCCAGCACTCCTTTCGGAGGGGGCCGGGGGAAGACCCAGTACTTC. This translates into CASTPFGGGRGKTQYF.

This chain uses TRBV6-5 with TRBJ1-5; D might be TRBD1 (6 bases). Trimming left V 2 bases short and J 5 bases short, with 10 bases between. Germline lookup yields CDR1 MNHEY and CDR2 SVGAGI. The CDR3 length is 14 residues. The CDR3 loop reads CASSYEGVHQPQHF. The CDR3 DNA is TGTGCCAGCAGTTACGAGGGGGTACATCAGCCCCAGCATTTT.

This clone showed up just a few times. This chain joins TRBV18 and TRBJ1-2, with 8 bases identical to TRBD1. Germline V gene sequence: CDR1 KGHSH, CDR2 LQKENI. The CDR3 has 13 amino acids. After removal of 3 bases from V and 3 bases from J, the junction contained 0 bases not matched to a gene. The CDR3, as DNA: TGTGCCAGCTCACCGGGACAGGACTATGGCTACACCTTC. As protein: CASSPGQDYGYTF.

The gene calls are TRBV11-3 and TRBJ2-3, with D uncertain. The V and J ends lost 4 bases and 2 bases respectively, with 22 bases between them. There are 18 residues in the CDR3. Germline V gives CDR1 SGHNT, CDR2 YENEEA. The CDR3 DNA reads TGTGCCAGCAGCTCCCTGCACGAGTCAGAGAGGAACACAGATACGCAGTATTTT. Amino acid sequence: CASSSLHESERNTDTQYF.

This sequence joins TRBV27 and TRBJ1-5, with D uncertain. The ends were cut back, 5 bases at V and 4 bases at J, with 9 bases in the middle. Germline CDR1 reads MNHEY; CDR2 reads SMNVEV (reference sequence). The CDR3 sequence is 13 residues long. CDR3 sequence (DNA): TGTGCCAGCAGTCCTAGGGAGAATCAGCCCCAGCATTTT. Protein: CASSPRENQPQHF.

This rearrangement joins TRBV5-4 to TRBJ2-2; 9 bases map to TRBD1. The V and J ends lost 4 bases and 7 bases, in that order; junction bases with no gene match: 8. The CDR3 is 15 amino acids. Germline assignment: CDR1 SGHNT and CDR2 YYREEE (reference sequence). In nucleotides, the CDR3 is TGTGCCAGCAGCCTGGGGGACAGGGACGTCGGGGAGCTGTTTTTT. Its protein product is CASSLGDRDVGELFF.

The rearrangement links TRBV5-5 to TRBJ1-5; D is perhaps TRBD1 (6 bases). Germline V gene sequence: CDR1 SGHKS, CDR2 YYEKEE (reference sequence). The CDR3 loop spans 14 amino acids. V shed 0 bases and J shed 10 bases, with 14 bases lying between them. The CDR3, as DNA: TGTGCCAGCAGCTTGGGTGGGGGCATCAGCCCCCAGCATTTT. Its translation: CASSLGGGISPQHF. Full variable domain (remainder filled in from reference TRBV5-5 and TRBJ1-5): DAGVTQSPTHLIKTRGQQVTLRCSPISGHKSVSWYQQVLGQGPQFIFQYYEKEERGRGNFPDRFSARQFPNYSSELNVNALLLGDSALYLCASSLGGGISPQHFGDGTRLSIL.